These 11 T cell receptor beta chains came from one sample sequenced in a study of chemoradiotherapy in HPV16-positive cancers. Sequenced by immunoSEQ multiplex PCR; TCRdb stores in-frame clones only, minus some. The repertoire holds under 10,000 clones, with approximately 75% as singletons. Specimen collection occurred from a patient who underwent chemoradiotherapy. Receptor source: a human donor with HPV-associated anogenital cancer.

CDR3: CASSQGVMNTEAFF. Written as DNA, the CDR3 is TGCGCCAGCAGCCAAGGCGTCATGAACACTGAAGCTTTCTTT. The chain joins TRBV5-1 to TRBJ1-1, with D hard to call. The V gene's germline CDR1 is SGHRS and CDR2 YFSETQ. The CDR3 contains 14 residues. Trimming left V 4 bases short and J 0 bases short, with 10 bases between.

The chain couples TRBV9 to TRBJ2-1, with 9 bases lining up with TRBD1. The germline V gene encodes CDR1 SGDLS and CDR2 YYNGEE. With V trimmed by 3 bases and J by 7 bases, 8 bases remained unmatched. The CDR3 totals 15 residues. CDR3 bases: TGTGCCAGCAGCGCCGACAGGGGGGTCCTAAATGAGCAGTTCTTC. It codes for CASSADRGVLNEQFF.

This chain links TRBV5-1 with TRBJ2-7; the match to TRBD1 covers 11 bases. J was trimmed by 6 bases and V by 4 bases; bases with no gene match: 9. CDR3 size: 15 residues. In germline, CDR1 is SGHRS, CDR2 YFSETQ. The CDR3 DNA follows: TGCGCCAGCAGCCCCGGTGGGGGACAGGGGGGCGAGCAGTACTTC. Protein: CASSPGGGQGGEQYF.

This clone was counted only a few times. V usage is TRBV6-5 and J usage is TRBJ2-3; TRBD1 matches at 7 bases. Per germline, CDR1 MNHEY and CDR2 SVGAGI. Trimming at V came to 5 bases and at J to 1 base, leaving 0 bases not matched to a gene. The CDR3 extends over 13 amino acids. In DNA, the CDR3 is TGTGCCAGCAGTACAGGGGGCACAGATACGCAGTATTTT. It is translated as CASSTGGTDTQYF.

The chain joins TRBV14 to TRBJ2-5; a possible D gene is TRBD1 (7 bases). V lost 0 bases and J lost 4, with 12 bases in between. This CDR3 spans 15 amino acids. From germline, CDR1 is SGHDN and CDR2 FVKESK. The CDR3 region is CASSQDQGGGETQYF. Here the CDR3 DNA reads TGTGCCAGCAGCCAAGACCAGGGGGGCGGAGAGACCCAGTACTTC. Combining the CDR3 with reference TRBV14 and TRBJ2-5 gives the whole variable domain EAGVTQFPSHSVIEKGQTVTLRCDPISGHDNLYWYRRVMGKEIKFLLHFVKESKQDESGMPNNRFLAERTGGTYSTLKVQPAELEDSGVYFCASSQDQGGGETQYFGPGTRLLVL.

The J gene is TRBJ2-1, the V gene TRBV6-1; a weak D match, TRBD1 (5 bases). The CDR3 has 14 residues. Trimming left V 6 bases short and J 0 bases short, with 9 bases between. From germline, CDR1 is MNHNS and CDR2 SASEGT. In nucleotides, the CDR3 is TGTGCCAGCAGACCGGACATCTCCTACAATGAGCAGTTCTTC. Translated: CASRPDISYNEQFF.

This sequence joins TRBV19 and TRBJ1-5; D is ambiguous. There are 12 residues in the CDR3. Germline V gene sequence: CDR1 LNHDA, CDR2 SQIVND (reference sequence). V was clipped by 6 bases and J by 5 bases, with 8 bases between them. In nucleotides, the CDR3 is TGTGCCAGTAGATCCACATATCAGCCCCAGCATTTT. This translates into CASRSTYQPQHF.

The gene calls are TRBV4-3 and TRBJ1-1, with D possibly matching TRBD1 (5 bases). Germline V CDR1 and CDR2: LGHNA, YSLEER. Trimming removed 0 bases from V and 1 base from J, with 15 bases in between. The CDR3 is 17 amino acids. The CDR3 DNA is TGCGCCAGCAGCCAAGATCTTAGGGGCTCGGGGAACACTGAAGCTTTCTTT. Residues: CASSQDLRGSGNTEAFF.

The chain is built from TRBV28 and TRBJ2-6, with D unclear. From germline, CDR1 is MDHEN and CDR2 SYDVKM. The germline V and J ends were trimmed by 6 bases and 1 base, with 19 bases remaining between them. CDR3 length: 18 amino acids. Here the CDR3 reads CASSRVGSRVSGANVLTF. The CDR3 nucleotides read TGTGCCAGCAGCCGAGTGGGATCCCGAGTATCTGGGGCCAACGTCCTGACTTTC. The entire variable domain, with the rest obtained from reference TRBV28 and TRBJ2-6, is as follows: DVKVTQSSRYLVKRTGEKVFLECVQDMDHENMFWYRQDPGLGLRLIYFSYDVKMKEKGDIPEGYSVSREKKERFSLILESASTNQTSMYLCASSRVGSRVSGANVLTFGAGSRLTVL.

The rearrangement joins TRBV10-3 to TRBJ2-1, with D perhaps TRBD2 (6 bases). This CDR3 comprises 16 residues. Trimming pared 3 bases from V and 7 bases from J, leaving 19 bases between. Germline V gives CDR1 ENHRY, CDR2 SYGVKD. The CDR3 DNA sequence: TGTGCCATCAGTGACCCCGGAGGGCCTCAAAAGAATGAGCAGTTCTTC. This translates into CAISDPGGPQKNEQFF.

This chain uses TRBV28 with TRBJ1-5, with 9 bases identical to TRBD1. V was clipped by 9 bases and J by 9 bases; unmatched bases: 6. The CDR3 is made up of 12 amino acids. Germline V gene lookup returns CDR1 MDHEN and CDR2 SYDVKM. For the CDR3, the DNA is TGTGCCAGTCGGACAGGGGTAGGGCCCCAGCATTTT. Translating it yields CASRTGVGPQHF.